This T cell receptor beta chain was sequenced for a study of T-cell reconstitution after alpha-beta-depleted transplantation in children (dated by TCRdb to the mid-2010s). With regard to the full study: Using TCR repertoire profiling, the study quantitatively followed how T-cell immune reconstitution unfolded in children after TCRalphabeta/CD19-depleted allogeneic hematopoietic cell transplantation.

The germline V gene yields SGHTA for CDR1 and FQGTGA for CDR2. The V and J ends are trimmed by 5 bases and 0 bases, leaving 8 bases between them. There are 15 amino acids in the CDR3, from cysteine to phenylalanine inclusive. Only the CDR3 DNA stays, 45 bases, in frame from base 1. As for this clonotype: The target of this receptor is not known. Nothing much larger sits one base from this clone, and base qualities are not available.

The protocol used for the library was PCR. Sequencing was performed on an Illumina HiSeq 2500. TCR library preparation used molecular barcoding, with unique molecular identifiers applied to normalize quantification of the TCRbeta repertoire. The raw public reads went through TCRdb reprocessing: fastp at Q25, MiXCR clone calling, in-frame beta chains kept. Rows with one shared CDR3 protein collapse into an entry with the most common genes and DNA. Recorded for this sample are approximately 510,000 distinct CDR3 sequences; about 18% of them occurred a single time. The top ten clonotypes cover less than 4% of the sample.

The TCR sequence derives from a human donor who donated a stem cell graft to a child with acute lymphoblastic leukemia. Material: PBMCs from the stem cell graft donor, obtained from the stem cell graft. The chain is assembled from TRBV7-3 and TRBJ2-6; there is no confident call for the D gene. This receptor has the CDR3 CASSLSVSGANVLTF. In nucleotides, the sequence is TGTGCCAGCAGCCTTTCAGTCTCTGGGGCCAACGTCCTGACTTTC.